Given below is one T cell receptor beta chain in context. Authors' analysis steps: Amplification from reference gene primers served as the basis for estimated nucleated cell counts. TCRdb's table, derived via immunoSEQ multiplex PCR, lists solely in-frame clones and lacks some. From that table come the V and J calls and clone size; the DNA was used to work out D and trimming. The table lists a few hundred thousand clones, about four fifths of them singletons. Between the trimmed V and J ends, which lost 6 bases and 9 bases, there was a span of 15 bases. This CDR3 has 12 amino acids. CDR1 is MNHEY, CDR2 SVGAGI, per germline. This entry comes from a study of blood T cell repertoires in COVID-19. Study in general: COVID-19 samples, acute and convalescent, were from the United States, Italy and Spain. T cells, B-cell-depleted T cells, or PBMCs supplied cDNA or gDNA.

The rearrangement links TRBV6-5 to TRBJ2-7; D may be TRBD2 (6 bases). This TCR derives from a woman younger than 35 with acute or convalescent COVID-19. Material for sequencing was peripheral blood. CDR3 bases: TGTGCCAGCAGCTTTGGAGGGATCGGGCAGTACTTC. This sequence encodes CASSFGGIGQYF.